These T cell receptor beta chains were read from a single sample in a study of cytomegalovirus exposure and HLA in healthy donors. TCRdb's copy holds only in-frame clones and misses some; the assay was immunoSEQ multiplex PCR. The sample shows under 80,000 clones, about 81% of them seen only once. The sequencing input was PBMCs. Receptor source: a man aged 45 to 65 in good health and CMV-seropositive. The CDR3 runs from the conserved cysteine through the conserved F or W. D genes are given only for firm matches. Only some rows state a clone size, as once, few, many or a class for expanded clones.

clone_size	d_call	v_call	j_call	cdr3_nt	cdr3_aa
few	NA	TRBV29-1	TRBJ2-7	TGCAGTGCCAGGGCGGGGAGCTCCTACGAGCAGTACTTC	CSARAGSSYEQYF
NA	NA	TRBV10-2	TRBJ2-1	TGCGCCAGCAGACCCGGAGCGAACACTCCTTACAATGAGCAGTTCTTC	CASRPGANTPYNEQFF
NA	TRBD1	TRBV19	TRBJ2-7	TGTGCCAGTAGGCTAAACAGGGGGCAATACGAGCAGTACTTC	CASRLNRGQYEQYF
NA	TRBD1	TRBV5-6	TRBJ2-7	TGTGCCAGCAGCCCTGGGGACAGGGGTCACTACGAGCAGTACTTC	CASSPGDRGHYEQYF
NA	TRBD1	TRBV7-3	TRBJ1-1	TGTGCCAGCAGTAACTTCCAGGGGGCGCCCACTGAAGCTTTCTTT	CASSNFQGAPTEAFF
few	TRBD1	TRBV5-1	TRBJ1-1	TGCGCCACCAAGACAGGGATGAACACTGAAGCTTTCTTT	CATKTGMNTEAFF
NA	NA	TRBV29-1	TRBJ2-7	TGCAGCGTTGCCGCTCAGGGGAGAACCTACGAGCAGTACTTC	CSVAAQGRTYEQYF
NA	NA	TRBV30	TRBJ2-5	TGTGCCTGGAGTGCTGTGGGAGCAGAGACCCAGTACTTC	CAWSAVGAETQYF
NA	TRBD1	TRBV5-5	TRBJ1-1	TGTGCCAGCAGCTCGGACAGGGAGAAGACTGAAGCTTTCTTT	CASSSDREKTEAFF
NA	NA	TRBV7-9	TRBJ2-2	TGTGCCAGCAGCTTCGTACGCGGGTCCGGGGAGCTGTTTTTT	CASSFVRGSGELFF
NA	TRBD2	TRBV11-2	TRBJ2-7	TGTGCCAGCAGCCCCGGGACTAGCGGGTTCTACGAGCAGTACTTC	CASSPGTSGFYEQYF
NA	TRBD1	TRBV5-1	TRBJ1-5	TGCGCCAGCAGCTTGGACGGGACAGTGAGCAATCAGCCCCAGCATTTT	CASSLDGTVSNQPQHF
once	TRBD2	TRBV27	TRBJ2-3	TGTGCCAGCAGTTTCAGCTACTTGGCGGGAGGCAACACAGATACGCAGTATTTT	CASSFSYLAGGNTDTQYF
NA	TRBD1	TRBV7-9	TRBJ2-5	TGTGCCAGCAGCTTGGGGACAGGGGGCCCGGAGACCCAGTACTTC	CASSLGTGGPETQYF
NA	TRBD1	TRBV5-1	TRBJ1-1	TGCGCCAGCAGCTTGGCAGGGACAGAGACCACTGAAGCTTTCTTT	CASSLAGTETTEAFF
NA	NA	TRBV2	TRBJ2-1	TGTGCCAGCAGTGACCCCCCAAATGAGCAGTTCTTC	CASSDPPNEQFF
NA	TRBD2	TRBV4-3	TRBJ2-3	TGCGCCAGCAGCTTAGCGGGGGGACGCACAGATACGCAGTATTTT	CASSLAGGRTDTQYF
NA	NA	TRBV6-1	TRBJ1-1	TGTGCCAGCGTACCTCTCAGGCACACTGAAGCTTTCTTT	CASVPLRHTEAFF
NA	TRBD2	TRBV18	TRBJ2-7	TGTGCCAGCTCACCAGGACTAGCGGAGTACGAGCAGTACTTC	CASSPGLAEYEQYF
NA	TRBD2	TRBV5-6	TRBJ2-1	TGTGCCAGCAGCAACATAGCGGGCGAGCAGTTCTTC	CASSNIAGEQFF
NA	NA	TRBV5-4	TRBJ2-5	TGTGCCAGCGGACGGGTGGGGGGGCCCCAAGAGACCCAGTACTTC	CASGRVGGPQETQYF
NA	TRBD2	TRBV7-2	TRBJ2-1	TGTGCCAGCAGCTTAAGGGCGGGGGGTGGAGAGCAGTTCTTC	CASSLRAGGGEQFF
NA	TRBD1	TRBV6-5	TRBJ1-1	TGTGCCAGCAGCCGGAGGGGACAGCGGAACACTGAAGCTTTCTTT	CASSRRGQRNTEAFF
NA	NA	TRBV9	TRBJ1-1	TGTGCCAGCAGCGTAGTGGGGAGGGGGGACACTGAAGCTTTCTTT	CASSVVGRGDTEAFF
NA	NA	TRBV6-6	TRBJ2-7	TGTGCCAGCAGTTACAAAAGGACAGAGAACTACGAGCAGTACTTC	CASSYKRTENYEQYF
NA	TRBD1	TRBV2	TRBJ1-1	TGTGCCAGAAGAGGGACAGCCGTGGGAAATTACCTGAACACTGAAGCTTTCTTT	CARRGTAVGNYLNTEAFF
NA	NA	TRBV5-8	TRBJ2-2	TGTGCCAGTCCGCCCGACAGGCACGGCACCGGGGAGCTGTTTTTT	CASPPDRHGTGELFF
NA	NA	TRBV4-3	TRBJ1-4	TGCGCCAGCAGCCAAGGATCGTCCCTTAGCGGTGAAAAACTGTTTTTT	CASSQGSSLSGEKLFF
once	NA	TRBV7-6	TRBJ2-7	TGTGCCAGCAGCTTAACAGGGTACACCTACGAGCAGTACTTC	CASSLTGYTYEQYF
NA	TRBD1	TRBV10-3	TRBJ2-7	TGTGCCATCCTTGGTCAGGGGGCGAGCGAGCAGTACTTC	CAILGQGASEQYF
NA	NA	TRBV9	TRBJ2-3	TGTGCCAGCAGCCCTATGAGGGGAGGAAGCACAGATACGCAGTATTTT	CASSPMRGGSTDTQYF
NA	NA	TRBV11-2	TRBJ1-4	TGTGCCAGCAGCTTAGTTAGAGGCCGCGGGGAACTGTTTTTT	CASSLVRGRGELFF
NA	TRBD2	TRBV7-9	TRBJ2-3	TGTTCCAGCAGCGGGGGGACTAGTGGTAGGCCCGATGCGCAGTATTTT	CSSSGGTSGRPDAQYF
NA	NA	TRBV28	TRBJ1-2	TGTGCCAGCAGTTCGGGGTTCTGGAGCTATGGCTACACCTTC	CASSSGFWSYGYTF
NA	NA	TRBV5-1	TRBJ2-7	TGCGCCAGCAGCTTGGCTGTCTCCTACGAGCAGTACTTC	CASSLAVSYEQYF
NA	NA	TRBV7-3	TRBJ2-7	TGTGCCAGCAGTCCAACCCGGTCCTCATACGAGCAGTACTTC	CASSPTRSSYEQYF
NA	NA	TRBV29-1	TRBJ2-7	TGCAGCGGGCTGGACTCTCATGACTCCTACGAGCAGTACTTC	CSGLDSHDSYEQYF